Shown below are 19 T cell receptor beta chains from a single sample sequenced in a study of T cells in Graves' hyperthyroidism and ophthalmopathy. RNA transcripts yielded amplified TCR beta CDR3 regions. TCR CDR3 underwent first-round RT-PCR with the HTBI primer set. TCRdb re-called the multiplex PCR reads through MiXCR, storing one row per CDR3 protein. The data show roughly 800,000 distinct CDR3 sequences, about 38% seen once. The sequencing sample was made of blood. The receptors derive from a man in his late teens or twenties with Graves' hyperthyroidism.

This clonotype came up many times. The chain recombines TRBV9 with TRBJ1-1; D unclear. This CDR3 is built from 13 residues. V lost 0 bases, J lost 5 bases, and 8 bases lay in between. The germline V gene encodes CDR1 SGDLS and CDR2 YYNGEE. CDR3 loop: CASSVATGTEAFF. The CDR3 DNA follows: TGTGCCAGCAGCGTAGCCACGGGTACTGAAGCTTTCTTT.

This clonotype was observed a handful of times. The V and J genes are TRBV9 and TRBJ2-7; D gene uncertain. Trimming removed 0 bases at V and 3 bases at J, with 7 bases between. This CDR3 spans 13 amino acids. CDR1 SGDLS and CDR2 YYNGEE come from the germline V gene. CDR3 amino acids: CASSVEPIYEQYF. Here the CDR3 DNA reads TGTGCCAGCAGCGTAGAGCCGATCTACGAGCAGTACTTC.

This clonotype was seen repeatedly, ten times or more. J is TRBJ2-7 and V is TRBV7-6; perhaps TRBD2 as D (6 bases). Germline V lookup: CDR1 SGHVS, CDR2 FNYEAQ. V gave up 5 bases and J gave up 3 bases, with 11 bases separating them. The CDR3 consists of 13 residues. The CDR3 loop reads CASSDGRGYEQYF. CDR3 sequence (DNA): TGTGCCAGCAGCGATGGGCGGGGCTACGAGCAGTACTTC.

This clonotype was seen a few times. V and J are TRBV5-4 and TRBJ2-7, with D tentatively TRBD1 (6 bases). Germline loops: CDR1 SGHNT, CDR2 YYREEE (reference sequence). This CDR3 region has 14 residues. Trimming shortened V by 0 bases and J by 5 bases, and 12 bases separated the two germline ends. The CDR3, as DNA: TGTGCCAGCAGCTTGGTGTCAGGGGACGACGAGCAGTACTTC. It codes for CASSLVSGDDEQYF.

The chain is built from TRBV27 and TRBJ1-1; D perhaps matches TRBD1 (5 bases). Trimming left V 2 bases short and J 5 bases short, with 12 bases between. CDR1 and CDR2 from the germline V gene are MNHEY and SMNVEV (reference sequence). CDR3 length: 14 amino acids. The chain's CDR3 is CASSLTAGHTEAFF. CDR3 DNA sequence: TGTGCCAGCAGTTTAACGGCAGGACATACTGAAGCTTTCTTT.

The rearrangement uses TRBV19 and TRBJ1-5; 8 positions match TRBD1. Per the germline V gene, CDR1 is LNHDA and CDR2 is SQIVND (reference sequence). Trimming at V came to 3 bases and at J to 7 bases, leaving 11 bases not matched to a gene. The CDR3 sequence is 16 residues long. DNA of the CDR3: TGTGCCAGTAGTATCCCCAGGGACAGGTTAACACAGCCCCAGCATTTT. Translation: CASSIPRDRLTQPQHF.

CDR3 region: CASMKDRGLGGYTF. In DNA form, the CDR3 reads TGTGCCAGTATGAAGGACAGGGGGCTTGGTGGCTACACCTTC. The rearrangement links TRBV19 to TRBJ1-2, with 11 bases lining up with TRBD1. The CDR3 runs to 14 residues. Germline-derived CDR1 and CDR2 are LNHDA and SQIVND (reference sequence). Trimming at V came to 7 bases and at J to 7 bases, leaving 8 bases not matched to a gene. Variable domain in full (rest from reference TRBV19 and TRBJ1-2): DGGITQSPKYLFRKEGQNVTLSCEQNLNHDAMYWYRQDPGQGLRLIYYSQIVNDFQKGDIAEGYSVSREKKESFPLTVTSAQKNPTAFYLCASMKDRGLGGYTFGSGTRLTVV.

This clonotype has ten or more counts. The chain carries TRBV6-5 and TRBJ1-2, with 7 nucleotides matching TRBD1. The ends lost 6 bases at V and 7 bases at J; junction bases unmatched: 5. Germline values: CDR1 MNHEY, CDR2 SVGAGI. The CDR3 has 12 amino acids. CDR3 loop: CASSRTGVGYTF. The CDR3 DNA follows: TGTGCCAGCAGCCGAACAGGGGTTGGCTACACCTTC.

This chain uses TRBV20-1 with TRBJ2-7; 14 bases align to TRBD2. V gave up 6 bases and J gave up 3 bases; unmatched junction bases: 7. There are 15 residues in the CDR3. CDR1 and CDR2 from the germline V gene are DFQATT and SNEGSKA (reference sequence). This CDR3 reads CSAPGLAGVNYEQYF. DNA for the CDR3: TGCAGTGCCCCGGGACTAGCGGGGGTTAACTACGAGCAGTACTTC.

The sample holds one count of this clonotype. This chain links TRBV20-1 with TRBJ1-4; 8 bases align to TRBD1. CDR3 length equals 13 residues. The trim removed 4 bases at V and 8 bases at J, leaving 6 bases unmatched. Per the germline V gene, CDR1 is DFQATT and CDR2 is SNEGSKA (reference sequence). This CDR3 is CSANQGAEEKLFF. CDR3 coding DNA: TGCAGTGCTAATCAGGGGGCGGAGGAAAAACTGTTTTTT.

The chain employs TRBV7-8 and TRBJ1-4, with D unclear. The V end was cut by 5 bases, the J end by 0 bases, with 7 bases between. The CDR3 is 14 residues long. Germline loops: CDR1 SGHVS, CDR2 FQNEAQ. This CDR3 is CASSDTATNEKLFF. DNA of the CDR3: TGTGCCAGCAGCGACACTGCAACTAATGAAAAACTGTTTTTT.

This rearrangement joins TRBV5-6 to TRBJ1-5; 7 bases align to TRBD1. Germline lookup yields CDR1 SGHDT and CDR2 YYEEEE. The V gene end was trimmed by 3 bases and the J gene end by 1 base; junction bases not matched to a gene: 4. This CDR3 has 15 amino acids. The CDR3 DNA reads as TGTGCCAGCAGCTCGACAGGGATCAGCAATCAGCCCCAGCATTTT. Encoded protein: CASSSTGISNQPQHF.

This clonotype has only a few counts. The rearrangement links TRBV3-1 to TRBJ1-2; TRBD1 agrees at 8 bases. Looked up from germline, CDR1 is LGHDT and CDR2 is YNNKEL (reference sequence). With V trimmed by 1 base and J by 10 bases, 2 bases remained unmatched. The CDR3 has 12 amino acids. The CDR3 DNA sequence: TGTGCCAGCAGCCAAGGGACAGGGCACTACACCTTC. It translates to CASSQGTGHYTF.

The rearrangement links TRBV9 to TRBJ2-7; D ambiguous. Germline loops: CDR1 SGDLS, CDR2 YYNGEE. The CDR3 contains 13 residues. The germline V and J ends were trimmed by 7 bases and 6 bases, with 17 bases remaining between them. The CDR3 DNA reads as TGTGCCAGCGCCGGGCCTCAAAGTTCCGAGCAGTACTTC. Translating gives CASAGPQSSEQYF.

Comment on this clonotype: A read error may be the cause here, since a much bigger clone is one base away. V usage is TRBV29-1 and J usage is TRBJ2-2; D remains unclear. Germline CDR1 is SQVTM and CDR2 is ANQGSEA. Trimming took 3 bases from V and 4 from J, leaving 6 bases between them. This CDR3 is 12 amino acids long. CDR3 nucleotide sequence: TGCAGCGTTGAGCAGCGCACCGGGGAGCTGTTTTTT. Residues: CSVEQRTGELFF.

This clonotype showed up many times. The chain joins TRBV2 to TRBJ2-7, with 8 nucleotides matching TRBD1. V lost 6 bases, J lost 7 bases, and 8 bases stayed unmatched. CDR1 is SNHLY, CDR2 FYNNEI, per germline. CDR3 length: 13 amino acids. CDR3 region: CASRRTGRGEQYF. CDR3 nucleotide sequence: TGTGCCAGCAGAAGGACAGGGAGAGGGGAGCAGTACTTC.

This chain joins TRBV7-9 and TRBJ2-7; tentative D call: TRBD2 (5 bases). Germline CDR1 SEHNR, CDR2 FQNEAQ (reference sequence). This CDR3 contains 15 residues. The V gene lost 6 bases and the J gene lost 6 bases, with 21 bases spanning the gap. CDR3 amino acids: CASSYSGATGTEQYF. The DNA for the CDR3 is TGTGCCAGCAGTTACTCGGGCGCGACGGGAACCGAGCAGTACTTC.

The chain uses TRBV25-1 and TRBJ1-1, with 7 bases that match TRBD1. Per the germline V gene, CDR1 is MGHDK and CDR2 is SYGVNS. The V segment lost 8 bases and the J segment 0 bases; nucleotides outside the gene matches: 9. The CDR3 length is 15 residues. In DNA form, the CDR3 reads TGTGCCAGCTCACCACCGGGACAGTTGAACACTGAAGCTTTCTTT. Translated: CASSPPGQLNTEAFF.

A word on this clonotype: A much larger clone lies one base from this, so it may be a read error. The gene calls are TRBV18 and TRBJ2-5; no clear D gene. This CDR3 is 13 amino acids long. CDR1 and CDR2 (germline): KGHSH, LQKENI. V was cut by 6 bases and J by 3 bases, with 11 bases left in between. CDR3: CASSDVKKETQYF. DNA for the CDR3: TGTGCCAGCTCGGACGTGAAGAAAGAGACCCAGTACTTC.